What follows are 6 T cell receptor beta chains derived from one specimen sequenced in a study of blood T cell repertoires in COVID-19. Profiling relied on immunoSEQ multiplex PCR, and the TCRdb table lists in-frame clones only, not all of them. The sample yields under 250,000 clones, more than 80% seen once. The sequencing input was peripheral blood. The receptors here all came from a man between 25 and 39 years old with COVID-19, enrolled during active disease.

The genes are TRBV19 and TRBJ1-5; 7 bases align to TRBD1. Germline trimming cut 6 bases from V and 2 bases from J; bases unmatched to any gene: 7. The germline V gene has CDR1 LNHDA and CDR2 SQIVND (reference sequence). The length of the CDR3 is 15 residues. Here the CDR3 DNA reads TGTGCCAGTAGCTCGACAGGGCACGGCAATCAGCCCCAGCATTTT. This gives the protein CASSSTGHGNQPQHF.

This chain links TRBV7-3 with TRBJ2-7; TRBD1 matches at 7 bases. There are 15 residues in the CDR3. Trimming took 5 bases from V and 3 from J; bases not matched to a gene: 10. Germline CDR1 is SGHTA and CDR2 is FQGTGA. The CDR3 nucleotides read TGTGCCAGCAGCCCTTCCGGGACAGCTAACTACGAGCAGTACTTC. Residues: CASSPSGTANYEQYF.

The chain couples TRBV29-1 to TRBJ2-7, with 10 bases identical to TRBD2. V lost 3 bases, J lost 6 bases, and 5 bases stayed unmatched. This CDR3 contains 13 residues. From germline, CDR1 is SQVTM and CDR2 ANQGSEA. This chain's CDR3 is CSVDLAGVGEQYF. DNA of the CDR3: TGCAGCGTTGACCTAGCGGGAGTCGGCGAGCAGTACTTC.

This chain joins TRBV5-5 and TRBJ1-2, with 7 bases matching TRBD1. Per the germline V gene, CDR1 is SGHKS and CDR2 is YYEKEE (reference sequence). The CDR3 length is 13 residues. J lost 8 bases, V lost 3 bases, and 7 bases had no gene match. The CDR3 is CASSSAGGTGYTF. In nucleotides, the CDR3 is TGTGCCAGCAGCTCCGCAGGGGGGACGGGCTACACCTTC. Supplemented by reference TRBV5-5 and TRBJ1-2, the full variable domain reads DAGVTQSPTHLIKTRGQQVTLRCSPISGHKSVSWYQQVLGQGPQFIFQYYEKEERGRGNFPDRFSARQFPNYSSELNVNALLLGDSALYLCASSSAGGTGYTFGSGTRLTVV.

Remarks on this clone: This sample also contains other DNA sequences that code for the same CDR3. This sequence joins TRBV5-1 and TRBJ2-7, with 9 bases aligning to TRBD1. Trimming at V came to 4 bases and at J to 5 bases, leaving 7 bases not matched to a gene. This CDR3 has 14 residues. Germline V gene lookup returns CDR1 SGHRS and CDR2 YFSETQ. CDR3 sequence reads: CASSPRQGEDEQYF. DNA of the CDR3: TGCGCCAGCAGCCCGAGACAGGGGGAGGACGAGCAGTACTTC.

The J gene is TRBJ2-1, the V gene TRBV24-1, with 7 bases lining up with TRBD1. The CDR3 spans 14 residues. J gave up 6 bases and V 4 bases, and 5 bases lay outside the gene matches. Per the germline V gene, CDR1 is KGHDR and CDR2 is SFDVKD. CDR3 residues: CATSDARDSNEQFF. CDR3 nucleotide sequence: TGTGCCACCAGTGACGCACGGGACAGCAATGAGCAGTTCTTC.